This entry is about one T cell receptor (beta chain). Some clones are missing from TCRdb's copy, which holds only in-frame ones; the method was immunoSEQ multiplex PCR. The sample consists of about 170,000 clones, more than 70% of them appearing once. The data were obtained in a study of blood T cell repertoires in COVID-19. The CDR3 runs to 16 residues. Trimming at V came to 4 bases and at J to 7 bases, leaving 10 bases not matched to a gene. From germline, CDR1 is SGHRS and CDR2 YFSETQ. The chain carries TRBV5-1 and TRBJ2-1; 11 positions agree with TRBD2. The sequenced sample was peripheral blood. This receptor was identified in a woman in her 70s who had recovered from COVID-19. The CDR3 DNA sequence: TGCGCCAGCAGCCAGAGGAGTAGCGGGGGGGTAAATGAGCAGTTCTTC. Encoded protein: CASSQRSSGGVNEQFF.